Presented here are 27 T cell receptor beta chains from one specimen sequenced in a study of vaccination effects on CD4 cells after COVID-19. Only in-frame clones appear in the TCRdb table, and some are missing; sequencing was by immunoSEQ multiplex PCR. The sample yields about 74,000 clones, roughly three quarters seen once. Following culture for nine to ten days, CD4+ T cells were isolated. Their target antigens are unknown. The sequencing here drew on CD4+ T cells from PBMCs cultured without peptide, taken before COVID-19 vaccination. Receptors originate from a human donor who received a COVID-19 vaccine.

With regard to this clone: At one end the junction does not follow the germline gene, possibly because of a read error. The rearrangement links TRBV6-6 to TRBJ1-2; 9 bases fit TRBD1. CDR1 and CDR2 from the germline V gene are MNHNY and SVGAGI (reference sequence). This CDR3 comprises 13 residues. CDR3 nucleotide sequence: TGTGCCAGCAGTCAACGGGACAGGGCTGGTGGGTGGTTC. Amino acid sequence: CASSQRDRAGGWF.

The chain combines TRBV24-1 with TRBJ1-2, with TRBD1 identical over 9 bases. V was pared by 3 bases and J by 4 bases, with 8 bases of the junction left unmatched. This CDR3 is built from 16 residues. Germline V gene data show CDR1 as KGHDR and CDR2 as SFDVKD. The CDR3 is CATSDKNRGLVYGYTF. The DNA of the CDR3 is TGTGCCACCAGTGATAAAAACAGGGGGCTTGTCTATGGCTACACCTTC.

V gene TRBV2 combines with J gene TRBJ2-7; 12 bases agree with TRBD1. The CDR3 has 17 amino acids. The V gene's germline CDR1 is SNHLY and CDR2 FYNNEI. After removal of 4 bases from V and 6 bases from J, the junction contained 13 bases not matched to a gene. The CDR3 region has the DNA TGTGCCAGCAGTGTTTTCTCCCCGGGACAGGGGGCATCCGAGCAGTACGTC. Amino acid sequence: CASSVFSPGQGASEQYV.

The chain's CDR3 is CASSLSFGNIQYF. The DNA of the CDR3 is TGTGCCAGCAGTTTATCGTTCGGGAACATTCAGTACTTC. The chain links TRBV27 to TRBJ2-4, with unresolved D. The CDR3 runs to 13 residues. Germline assignment: CDR1 MNHEY and CDR2 SMNVEV (reference sequence). Trimming took off 0 bases at V and 7 bases at J, with 7 bases between the two ends.

CDR3 bases: TGTGCCAGTAGTGCGGGCTCCTCTGGGGCCAACGTCCTGACTTTC. It encodes CASSAGSSGANVLTF. The V and J genes are TRBV19 and TRBJ2-6, with TRBD2 as a possible D gene (5 bases). There are 15 residues in the CDR3. CDR1 is LNHDA and CDR2 is SQIVND in the germline V gene (reference sequence). The V gene lost 5 bases and the J gene lost 0 bases, with 8 bases spanning the gap.

This rearrangement joins TRBV15 to TRBJ1-5, with TRBD1 identical over 11 bases. The CDR3 loop spans 16 amino acids. CDR1 and CDR2 (germline): LNHNV, YYDKDF (reference sequence). The trim removed 5 bases at V and 6 bases at J, leaving 9 bases unmatched. CDR3 bases: TGTGCCACCAGCCAGCGGACAGGGGGCTCACTTCAGCCCCAGCATTTT. Protein: CATSQRTGGSLQPQHF.

This chain joins TRBV18 and TRBJ2-5; D is unclear. V was trimmed by 3 bases and J by 0 bases, leaving 5 bases between them. The germline CDR1 and CDR2 sequences are KGHSH and LQKENI. The CDR3 runs to 13 residues. The CDR3 reads CASSPTYQETQYF. CDR3 nucleotide sequence: TGTGCCAGCTCACCGACGTACCAAGAGACCCAGTACTTC.

The chain is built from TRBV6-5 and TRBJ1-4; TRBD1 matches 8 bases. After removal of 7 bases from V and 8 bases from J, the junction contained 9 bases not matched to a gene. The CDR3 is 14 amino acids. In germline, CDR1 is MNHEY, CDR2 SVGAGI. The CDR3, as DNA: TGTGCCAGCATCCCAGGGGGCGCAGGGGAAAAACTGTTTTTT. It encodes CASIPGGAGEKLFF.

The rearrangement joins TRBV9 to TRBJ2-3; maybe TRBD1 (5 bases). V was shortened by 2 bases and J by 1 base, with 8 bases between the two germline ends. There are 14 residues in the CDR3. Germline CDR1 and CDR2: SGDLS and YYNGEE. CDR3 amino acids: CASSVLQGTDTQYF. As DNA, the CDR3 is TGTGCCAGCAGCGTCCTACAGGGCACAGATACGCAGTATTTT.

The chain recombines TRBV5-6 with TRBJ2-5; weak D call: TRBD1 (7 bases). Germline V gives CDR1 SGHDT, CDR2 YYEEEE. V lost 4 bases and J lost 5, with 15 bases in between. The CDR3 has 14 amino acids. The CDR3 DNA reads TGTGCCAGCAGCCACAAGGGGGCGGGGGAGACCCAGTACTTC. It translates to CASSHKGAGETQYF.

This clone was counted only a few times. The chain employs TRBV2 and TRBJ2-7, with D tentatively TRBD2 (6 bases). The CDR3 loop spans 12 amino acids. Between the trimmed V and J ends, which lost 8 bases and 6 bases, there was a span of 14 bases. CDR1 is SNHLY, CDR2 FYNNEI, per germline. The CDR3 DNA is TGTGCCAGCTCGCGGGGAGGAAGCGAGCAGTACGTC. The encoded protein is CASSRGGSEQYV.

The chain employs TRBV27 and TRBJ1-5; TRBD1 is a possible D gene (6 bases). The CDR3 loop spans 14 amino acids. The V gene's germline CDR1 is MNHEY and CDR2 SMNVEV (reference sequence). Trimming removed 5 bases at V and 5 bases at J, with 13 bases between. The CDR3 here is CASSTDSRHQPQHF. The CDR3 DNA reads as TGTGCCAGCAGTACGGACAGCCGACATCAGCCCCAGCATTTT.

The J gene is TRBJ2-3, the V gene TRBV13; possible D gene TRBD2, 5 bases. CDR3 length: 13 residues. Germline lookup yields CDR1 PRHDT and CDR2 FYEKMQ (reference sequence). V gave up 0 bases and J gave up 5 bases, with 6 bases separating them. The CDR3 bases are TGTGCCAGCAGCTTAGGCGGGGTAGATACGCAGTATTTT. It yields the protein CASSLGGVDTQYF. The variable domain in full, with the rest retrieved from reference TRBV13 and TRBJ2-3, is AAGVIQSPRHLIKEKRETATLKCYPIPRHDTVYWYQQGPGQDPQFLISFYEKMQSDKGSIPDRFSAQQFSDYHSELNMSSLELGDSALYFCASSLGGVDTQYFGPGTRLTVL.

The J gene is TRBJ2-1, the V gene TRBV19; 11 bases match TRBD2. Germline lookup yields CDR1 LNHDA and CDR2 SQIVND (reference sequence). The V and J ends lost 1 base and 1 base, in that order; junction bases with no gene match: 12. The CDR3 sequence is 20 residues long. The CDR3 bases are TGTGCCAGTAGTATAGCCGGTAGCGGGGGGGCGGGGAGTTCCTACAATGAGCAGTTCTTC. It codes for CASSIAGSGGAGSSYNEQFF.

The chain carries TRBV7-2 and TRBJ1-5; 7 nucleotides match TRBD1. In germline, CDR1 is SGHTA, CDR2 FQGNSA. This CDR3 has 15 amino acids. Germline trimming cut 2 bases from V and 5 bases from J; bases unmatched to any gene: 6. The CDR3, as DNA: TGTGCCAGCAGCTTAACCGACAGGGAAGATCAGCCCCAGCATTTT. This encodes CASSLTDREDQPQHF.

The V call is TRBV25-1, the J call TRBJ1-3; D is undetermined. CDR1 is MGHDK and CDR2 is SYGVNS in the germline V gene. Trimming took off 6 bases at V and 1 base at J, with 10 bases between the two ends. This CDR3 has 14 amino acids. This chain's CDR3 is CASRGVGSGNTIYF. For the CDR3, the DNA is TGTGCCAGCAGGGGAGTAGGGTCTGGAAACACCATATATTTT.

CDR3 region: CASSVEKYTQYF. In DNA form, the CDR3 reads TGTGCCAGCAGTGTGGAGAAGTATACGCAGTATTTT. The chain recombines TRBV2 with TRBJ2-3, with no clear D. The germline V and J ends were trimmed by 4 bases and 7 bases, with 9 bases remaining between them. The CDR3 is made up of 12 amino acids. Germline CDR1 reads SNHLY; CDR2 reads FYNNEI. The full variable domain, completed using reference TRBV2 and TRBJ2-3, is EPEVTQTPSHQVTQMGQEVILRCVPISNHLYFYWYRQILGQKVEFLVSFYNNEISEKSEIFDDQFSVERPDGSNFTLKIRSTKLEDSAMYFCASSVEKYTQYFGPGTRLTVL.

This clone was detected only a few times. The gene calls are TRBV28 and TRBJ1-6, with 10 bases aligning to TRBD1. CDR3 length equals 15 residues. The V gene end was trimmed by 2 bases and the J gene end by 9 bases; junction bases not matched to a gene: 4. Germline assignment: CDR1 MDHEN and CDR2 SYDVKM. The CDR3 loop reads CASSLRTGGGSPLHF. In nucleotides, the CDR3 is TGTGCCAGCAGTTTAAGGACAGGGGGTGGTTCACCCCTCCACTTT.

This clone was detected once. This chain joins TRBV7-3 and TRBJ2-2; D is perhaps TRBD1 or TRBD2 (5 bases each). V lost 2 bases and J 1 base, leaving 8 bases between the germline ends. Per the germline V gene, CDR1 is SGHTA and CDR2 is FQGTGA. This CDR3 comprises 15 residues. Here the CDR3 reads CASSLRDLNTGELFF. DNA for the CDR3: TGTGCCAGCAGCTTACGGGACCTGAACACCGGGGAGCTGTTTTTT.

The chain uses TRBV3-1 (or the pseudogene TRBV3-2) and TRBJ2-2; D is perhaps TRBD1 or TRBD2 (5 bases each). The CDR3 extends over 14 amino acids. Trimming took 1 base from V and 5 from J, leaving 8 bases between them. Germline V gives CDR1 LGHDT, CDR2 YNNKEL (reference sequence). The CDR3 bases are TGTGCCAGCAGCCAAGGTGGGGGAACCGGGGAGCTGTTTTTT. It specifies CASSQGGGTGELFF.

This sequence joins TRBV4-1 and TRBJ2-2, with 9 bases aligning to TRBD2. The J segment lost 6 bases and the V segment lost 6 bases, leaving 8 bases of the junction unmatched. CDR3 length: 15 residues. Germline V CDR1 and CDR2: MGHRA, YSYEKL. CDR3: CASRAASGVPGELFF. The CDR3, as DNA: TGCGCCAGCAGAGCGGCTAGCGGGGTCCCCGGGGAGCTGTTTTTT.

The chain is built from TRBV19 and TRBJ1-4, with a tentative D call TRBD1 (5 bases). Germline loops: CDR1 LNHDA, CDR2 SQIVND (reference sequence). This CDR3 comprises 14 residues. V lost 4 bases and J 0 bases, leaving 6 bases between the germline ends. DNA of the CDR3: TGTGCCAGTAGTACAGGGACAACTAATGAAAAACTGTTTTTT. Its protein is CASSTGTTNEKLFF.

This clone was seen just once. V and J are TRBV9 and TRBJ2-5; 14 nucleotides align to TRBD2. The CDR3 length is 15 residues. Germline CDR1 and CDR2: SGDLS and YYNGEE. J was trimmed by 5 bases and V by 3 bases; bases with no gene match: 3. The CDR3 nucleotides are TGTGCCAGCAGCGGGACTAGCGGGGGGTGGGAGACCCAGTACTTC. This encodes CASSGTSGGWETQYF.

The rearrangement links TRBV6-1 to TRBJ2-7; D not certain. This CDR3 contains 14 residues. The germline V gene has CDR1 MNHNS and CDR2 SASEGT. The V end lost 2 bases, the J end lost 2 bases, and 10 bases lay between the germline ends. The CDR3, as DNA: TGTGCCAGCAGTGAAATTCGGCTGGCCTACGAGCAGTACGTC. This translates into CASSEIRLAYEQYV.

This clone was recorded a few times. The chain joins TRBV28 to TRBJ1-1, with D unresolved. The CDR3 spans 11 residues. V was pared by 11 bases and J by 3 bases, with 10 bases between. CDR1 is MDHEN, CDR2 SYDVKM, per germline. The CDR3 region has the DNA TGTGCCTGCGGGAGTTACACTGAAGCTTTCTTT. Translated, it gives CACGSYTEAFF.

V usage is TRBV20-1 and J usage is TRBJ2-5; no definite D call. Germline V CDR1 and CDR2: DFQATT, SNEGSKA (reference sequence). The CDR3 extends over 11 amino acids. V was trimmed by 8 bases and J by 1 base, leaving 8 bases between them. The CDR3 nucleotides read TGCAGTCTCATTGGCCAAGAGACCCAGTACTTC. Translating it yields CSLIGQETQYF.

J is TRBJ2-5 and V is TRBV30, with D unresolved. The V gene lost 0 bases and the J gene lost 4 bases, with 9 bases spanning the gap. CDR1 is GTSNPN, CDR2 SVGIG, per germline (reference sequence). The CDR3 is 13 residues long. The CDR3 reads CAWSVGLGETQYF. CDR3 bases: TGTGCCTGGAGTGTAGGGCTGGGAGAGACCCAGTACTTC.